What follows are 28 T cell receptor beta chains derived from one specimen sequenced in a study of T cells in Graves' hyperthyroidism and ophthalmopathy. Amplification yielded TCR beta CDR3 regions, with RNA transcripts as the source. First-round RT-PCR with HTBI primers amplified the TCR CDR3 region. Each CDR3 protein gets one entry after TCRdb re-called the multiplex PCR reads with MiXCR. Found here are roughly 500,000 distinct CDR3 sequences, around 14% of them singletons; the top ten hold 5.8%. Input material: blood. The receptor source for this set is a woman in her 30s with Graves' hyperthyroidism that later progressed to Graves' ophthalmopathy.

This clonotype was found many times. The chain's CDR3 is CASSLLRATGELFF. In DNA form, the CDR3 reads TGTGCCAGCAGCTTACTCAGGGCCACCGGGGAGCTGTTTTTT. The chain joins TRBV7-3 to TRBJ2-2; the D gene is possibly TRBD1 (5 bases). This CDR3 is built from 14 residues. Germline-derived CDR1 and CDR2 are SGHTA and FQGTGA. V lost 2 bases to trimming and J lost 4 bases, with 8 bases between them. Full variable domain (outside the CDR3, taken from reference TRBV7-3 and TRBJ2-2): GAGVSQTPSNKVTEKGKYVELRCDPISGHTALYWYRQSLGQGPEFLIYFQGTGAADDSGLPNDRFFAVRPEGSVSTLKIQRTERGDSAVYLCASSLLRATGELFFGEGSRLTVL.

This rearrangement joins TRBV6-2 or TRBV6-3 to TRBJ2-7; TRBD2 agrees at 10 bases. CDR3 size: 15 residues. The germline V gene has CDR1 MNHEY and CDR2 SVGEGT. V shed 2 bases and J 4 bases; nucleotides not matched to a gene: 5. This CDR3 reads CASSYKREGSYEQYF. The CDR3 DNA sequence: TGTGCCAGCAGTTACAAGCGGGAGGGGTCGTACGAGCAGTACTTC.

This clonotype showed up just a few times. The chain is built from TRBV12-3 or TRBV12-4 and TRBJ1-2; D not resolved. With 6 bases removed from V and 8 bases from J, the gap between germline ends came to 16 bases. There are 13 residues in the CDR3. The CDR3 sequence: CASRGALVDGYTF. As DNA, the CDR3 is TGTGCCAGCAGGGGAGCCTTAGTTGACGGCTACACCTTC.

At least ten counts were recorded for this clonotype. The DNA of the CDR3 is TGTGCTAGTGGTTTCTCTGCTCCGGGACAGAGGTACCAAGAGACCCAGTACTTC. Translating gives CASGFSAPGQRYQETQYF. The chain recombines TRBV12-5 with TRBJ2-5, with 7 bases fitting TRBD1. Germline loops: CDR1 LGHNT, CDR2 FRNRAP. J lost 0 bases, V lost 3 bases, and 13 bases had no gene match. The CDR3 is 18 residues long. The full variable domain, its missing parts supplied by reference TRBV12-5 and TRBJ2-5, is DARVTQTPRHKVTEMGQEVTMRCQPILGHNTVFWYRQTMMQGLELLAYFRNRAPLDDSGMPKDRFSAEMPDATLATLKIQPSEPRDSAVYFCASGFSAPGQRYQETQYFGPGTRLLVL.

This clonotype came up many times. The V gene is TRBV28, the J gene TRBJ1-5; 8 positions match TRBD1. V shed 6 bases, J shed 7 bases, and the junction held 11 bases outside the gene matches. CDR1 is MDHEN and CDR2 is SYDVKM in the germline V gene. The CDR3 has 15 amino acids. The CDR3 DNA is TGTGCCAGCAGCCTTGACAGGGGAAGAGGACAGCCCCAGCATTTT. Translated, it gives CASSLDRGRGQPQHF.

This clonotype was detected ten times or more. J is TRBJ1-4 and V is TRBV7-3; no firm D call. V dropped 5 bases and J dropped 3 bases, with 7 bases sitting between them. CDR3 size: 13 residues. Germline V gives CDR1 SGHTA, CDR2 FQGTGA. The CDR3 region is CASSLSPNEKLFF. Written as DNA, the CDR3 is TGTGCCAGCAGCCTTAGCCCTAATGAAAAACTGTTTTTT.

This clonotype was counted ten times or more. V gene TRBV11-2 combines with J gene TRBJ2-1; a weak D match, TRBD2 (8 bases). Per germline, CDR1 SGHAT and CDR2 FQNNGV. The CDR3 consists of 17 residues. V was clipped by 7 bases and J by 3 bases, with 22 bases between them. DNA for the CDR3: TGTGCCAGCACCCGGGAGGGGGCGAATTCTATCTACAATGAGCAGTTCTTC. Protein: CASTREGANSIYNEQFF.

This clonotype was found many times. The V gene is TRBV7-2, the J gene TRBJ2-1; 11 nucleotides match TRBD1. Germline CDR1 SGHTA, CDR2 FQGNSA. Losses at the gene ends were 1 base for V and 3 bases for J; bases not matched to a gene: 5. The CDR3 runs to 17 residues. CDR3 in amino acids: CASSLGMGQGGYNEQFF. CDR3 coding DNA: TGTGCCAGCAGCTTAGGAATGGGACAGGGGGGCTACAATGAGCAGTTCTTC.

This clonotype was picked up a small number of times. Relative to the germline gene, one junction end is altered; a read error may explain this. The chain has TRBV2 and TRBJ1-1; D remains unclear. The CDR3 contains 13 residues. Germline V lookup: CDR1 SNHLY, CDR2 FYNNEI. CDR3 amino acids: CASSEVGNTGAFF. The CDR3, as DNA: TGTGCCAGCAGTGAAGTCGGCAACACTGGAGCTTTCTTT.

This clonotype appeared a few times. This may arise from a read error, as a much more abundant clone is one base away. This chain connects TRBV18 to TRBJ2-2, with 7 bases fitting TRBD1. Germline lookup yields CDR1 KGHSH and CDR2 LQKENI. The CDR3 totals 15 residues. The CDR3 loop is CASSPKGADILGASF. Here the CDR3 DNA reads TGTGCCAGCTCCCCCAAGGGGGCGGACATTCTGGGAGCTTCCTTT.

This clonotype has more than one count but fewer than ten. In nucleotides, the CDR3 is TGCGCCAGCAGCGACGTTCCAAACACTGAAGCTTTCTTT. Translation gives CASSDVPNTEAFF. This chain links TRBV5-1 with TRBJ1-1; D not certain. Germline V gene lookup returns CDR1 SGHRS and CDR2 YFSETQ. This CDR3 has 13 residues. V shed 4 bases and J shed 2 bases, with 9 bases lying between them.

In this sample, this clonotype turned up many times. The V and J genes are TRBV5-1 and TRBJ2-7; 11 bases fit TRBD1. Trimming took 6 bases from V and 3 from J; bases not matched to a gene: 5. The CDR3 contains 14 residues. Per germline, CDR1 SGHRS and CDR2 YFSETQ. The CDR3 reads CASNTGQGGYEQYF. The CDR3 nucleotides read TGCGCCAGCAACACGGGACAGGGGGGCTACGAGCAGTACTTC.

The sample holds many counts of this clonotype. This chain connects TRBV5-6 to TRBJ1-1; D not resolved. Trimming took 7 bases from V and 4 from J, leaving 14 bases between them. The CDR3 runs 13 residues. Germline V gene sequence: CDR1 SGHDT, CDR2 YYEEEE. This CDR3 is CASGIRAGTEAFF. CDR3 in DNA: TGTGCCAGCGGCATCAGAGCGGGCACTGAAGCTTTCTTT.

This clonotype was recorded a few times. The chain employs TRBV20-1 and TRBJ2-3; 9 nucleotides align to TRBD2. The ends lost 6 bases at V and 6 bases at J; junction bases unmatched: 10. CDR3 size: 14 residues. Per the germline V gene, CDR1 is DFQATT and CDR2 is SNEGSKA (reference sequence). CDR3 sequence: CSAVGTSWSDTQYF. The CDR3 DNA sequence: TGCAGTGCCGTCGGGACTAGCTGGTCGGATACGCAGTATTTT.

In its sample, this clonotype was seen many times. The J gene is TRBJ1-6, the V gene TRBV12-3 or TRBV12-4, with TRBD1 identical over 8 bases. This CDR3 is 14 amino acids long. With V trimmed by 6 bases and J by 8 bases, 6 bases remained unmatched. DNA for the CDR3: TGTGCCAGCAGGAAACAGGGGGACGATTCACCCCTCCACTTT. It codes for CASRKQGDDSPLHF.

This clonotype came up many times. The chain links TRBV16 to TRBJ2-7; 9 bases agree with TRBD2. In germline, CDR1 is KGHSY, CDR2 FQNENV. The ends lost 4 bases at V and 2 bases at J; junction bases unmatched: 15. This CDR3 has 18 residues. DNA for the CDR3: TGTGCCAGCAGCCCTATAGCGGGAGAAGGTAGGGGGGCCTACGAGCAGTACTTC. As protein: CASSPIAGEGRGAYEQYF.

This clonotype was observed at least ten times. The chain uses TRBV28 and TRBJ2-5, with 7 bases matching TRBD2. The CDR3 has 15 residues. Germline V lookup: CDR1 MDHEN, CDR2 SYDVKM. V shed 1 base, J shed 7 bases, and the junction held 9 bases outside the gene matches. This CDR3 reads CASSLSGGGRGTQYF. The CDR3 DNA sequence: TGTGCCAGCAGTTTATCCGGGGGAGGGCGGGGGACCCAGTACTTC.

At least ten counts were recorded for this clonotype. This chain uses TRBV6-6 with TRBJ1-2, with a tentative D call TRBD1 (5 bases). Trimming stripped 2 bases from V and 4 bases from J, with 11 bases between. The CDR3 is made up of 14 amino acids. CDR1 and CDR2 (germline): MNHNY, SVGAGI (reference sequence). Written as DNA, the CDR3 is TGTGCCAGCAGTTACACAGGACAATTCTATGGCTACACCTTC. Translated, it gives CASSYTGQFYGYTF.

This clonotype was counted a few times. The chain combines TRBV7-3 with TRBJ2-2; weak D call: TRBD2 (7 bases). Trimming left V 3 bases short and J 5 bases short, with 19 bases between. Germline V gives CDR1 SGHTA, CDR2 FQGTGA. The CDR3 is made up of 17 amino acids. The CDR3: CASSLPPRGGGTGELFF. In nucleotides, the CDR3 is TGTGCCAGCAGCTTGCCGCCGAGGGGGGGAGGAACCGGGGAGCTGTTTTTT.

This clonotype has ten or more counts. J is TRBJ2-7 and V is TRBV12-3 or TRBV12-4, with D tentatively TRBD2 (7 bases). This CDR3 spans 17 amino acids. Trimming pared 3 bases from V and 0 bases from J, leaving 18 bases between. CDR3 sequence reads: CASSFVGGASTSYEQYF. The CDR3 DNA follows: TGTGCCAGCAGTTTCGTGGGGGGGGCCTCTACCTCCTACGAGCAGTACTTC.

This clonotype was observed at least ten times. The V and J genes are TRBV6-1 and TRBJ1-1; D might be TRBD1 (5 bases). With 2 bases removed from V and 11 bases from J, the gap between germline ends came to 12 bases. The CDR3 contains 12 residues. Germline CDR1 is MNHNS and CDR2 is SASEGT. The chain's CDR3 is CASSETGTDAFF. The CDR3, as DNA: TGTGCCAGCAGTGAAACCGGGACGGATGCTTTCTTT.

This clonotype was recorded many times. The chain links TRBV12-3 or TRBV12-4 to TRBJ1-6; D might be TRBD1 (5 bases). The CDR3 totals 14 residues. V was cut by 7 bases and J by 10 bases, with 17 bases left in between. As DNA, the CDR3 is TGTGCCAGCACTTCATTGGCAGGGAGGTCACCCCTCCACTTT. Translating gives CASTSLAGRSPLHF.

This clonotype was recorded many times. The chain has TRBV20-1 and TRBJ1-2; D perhaps matches TRBD1 (6 bases). V lost 3 bases and J lost 3, with 11 bases in between. The V gene's germline CDR1 is DFQATT and CDR2 SNEGSKA (reference sequence). There are 13 residues in the CDR3. CDR3 sequence: CSARGAVDYGYTF. DNA of the CDR3: TGCAGTGCTAGGGGGGCAGTAGACTATGGCTACACCTTC.

This clonotype was seen at least ten times. The gene calls are TRBV7-8 and TRBJ2-3; 7 bases are shared with TRBD1. J gave up 3 bases and V 5 bases, and 14 bases lay outside the gene matches. The CDR3 is 17 amino acids. Germline lookup yields CDR1 SGHVS and CDR2 FQNEAQ. CDR3 sequence: CASSLEGVDRWTDTQYF. CDR3 in DNA: TGTGCCAGCAGCCTAGAAGGGGTGGACAGGTGGACAGATACGCAGTATTTT.

This clonotype was seen ten or more times. This sequence joins TRBV5-5 and TRBJ2-3, with 11 nucleotides matching TRBD1. This CDR3 is built from 18 residues. The trim removed 4 bases at V and 2 bases at J, leaving 12 bases unmatched. Germline V gene lookup returns CDR1 SGHKS and CDR2 YYEKEE (reference sequence). As DNA, the CDR3 is TGTGCCAGCAGCCGGACAGGGGGCGTAGGGATGGCCACAGATACGCAGTATTTT. This sequence encodes CASSRTGGVGMATDTQYF.

V usage is TRBV5-1 and J usage is TRBJ1-1; D is unclear. The V end lost 4 bases, the J end lost 10 bases, and 17 bases lay between the germline ends. Germline loops: CDR1 SGHRS, CDR2 YFSETQ. The CDR3 sequence is 13 residues long. The CDR3 spells CASSLGPTRGAFF. DNA for the CDR3: TGCGCCAGCAGCCTCGGACCTACCCGCGGAGCTTTCTTT.

This clonotype was detected ten times or more. The rearrangement joins TRBV3-1 to TRBJ2-7; D is undetermined. The CDR3 runs to 14 residues. Germline V CDR1 and CDR2: LGHDT, YNNKEL (reference sequence). V was shortened by 4 bases and J by 0 bases, with 10 bases between the two germline ends. CDR3 in amino acids: CASSPAAHSYEQYF. In DNA form, the CDR3 reads TGTGCCAGCAGCCCTGCTGCCCACTCCTACGAGCAGTACTTC.

This clonotype was seen repeatedly, ten times or more. The chain recombines TRBV18 with TRBJ1-4; 9 bases line up with TRBD1. After removal of 3 bases from V and 7 bases from J, the junction contained 6 bases not matched to a gene. Germline loops: CDR1 KGHSH, CDR2 LQKENI. This CDR3 is built from 15 residues. DNA of the CDR3: TGTGCCAGCTCACCTCCTCTGGGACAGGGTGAAAAACTGTTTTTT. Its protein product is CASSPPLGQGEKLFF.